This TCR beta chain comes out of a study of T cell changes during pregnancy in multiple sclerosis. The method was immunoSEQ multiplex PCR; TCRdb's version includes in-frame clones alone and lacks a portion of them. The table lists 30,000 to 40,000 clones, about nine tenths of them singletons, with around 0.76% in the top ten. This CDR3 spans 15 amino acids. The germline V gene has CDR1 SGHTA and CDR2 FQGNSA. V shed 1 base and J 7 bases; nucleotides not matched to a gene: 9. The rearrangement joins TRBV7-2 to TRBJ2-7; 8 nucleotides line up with TRBD2. The source material was CD4+ T cells from peripheral blood mononuclear cells, sampled after pregnancy. The receptor was isolated from a female donor in good health, enrolled as a control in a pregnancy study. This CDR3 reads CASSLGSGGLGEQYF. CDR3 sequence (DNA): TGTGCCAGCAGCTTAGGGTCGGGAGGGTTGGGAGAGCAGTACTTC. The full variable domain, completed using reference TRBV7-2 and TRBJ2-7, is GAGVSQSPSNKVTEKGKDVELRCDPISGHTALYWYRQSLGQGLEFLIYFQGNSAPDKSGLPSDRFSAERTGGSVSTLTIQRTQQEDSAVYLCASSLGSGGLGEQYFGPGTRLTVT.